The sequence of this TCR beta chain was determined in a study of regulatory T cells in long-lasting Graves disease. About the study: Patients newly diagnosed with Graves' had been on antithyroid drugs for under 3 months.

Germline values: CDR1 SGHTA, CDR2 FQGNSA. The CDR3 has 15 amino acids. Trimming cost V 5 bases and J 7 bases, with 20 bases left between them. Time point meaning: newly diagnosed GD, antithyroid drugs for less than 3 months. Preparation of the TCR library used RNA extracted from PBMCs. Into tubes containing EDTA, approximately 9 milliliters of peripheral blood were drawn. This clonotype occurred many times. In building TCR beta libraries, iRepertoire HTBI primers were used together with Arm-PCR of CDR3 regions. TCRdb used MiXCR to reprocess the multiplex PCR reads, holding one entry per CDR3 protein. The repertoire holds roughly 420,000 distinct CDR3 sequences, with roughly 15% as singletons. The same specimen was also included in a second study, on T cells in Graves' hyperthyroidism and ophthalmopathy. That paper notes: The HTBI primer set served for first-round RT-PCR of the TCR CDR3.

This sequence joins TRBV7-2 and TRBJ1-2; the D gene is possibly TRBD1 (5 bases). This receptor was taken from a woman aged 25 to 39 with Graves disease. The sequencing used peripheral blood mononuclear cells (PBMCs), collected at new diagnosis, from a patient treated with antithyroid drugs. CDR3 nucleotide sequence: TGTGCCAGCAGCCCCCCCTCGTCGGGGGTTAGTGGCTACACCTTC. It specifies CASSPPSSGVSGYTF.